The rows below give T cell receptor beta chains drawn from one sample of a study of blood T cell repertoires in COVID-19. Data came from immunoSEQ multiplex PCR; TCRdb stores just in-frame clones and leaves some out. This sample has around 47,000 clones, with just under 70% found just once. Source material: peripheral blood. These receptors all stem from a man older than 75 with acute or convalescent COVID-19. The CDR3 runs from the conserved cysteine through the conserved F or W. The D gene is left open where the match is weak. The listing skips clone size in some rows; elsewhere it reads once, few, many or a size class.

TRBV13,TRBJ1-2,-,few,TGTGCCAGCAGCTTAGAGGGGTATGGCTACACCTTC,CASSLEGYGYTF
TRBV6-5,TRBJ1-5,TRBD1,-,TGTGCCAGCTCCACAGGGGCCGCTTTTAAGCCCCAGCATTTT,CASSTGAAFKPQHF
TRBV7-2,TRBJ1-2,TRBD1,-,TGTGCCAGCAGCTTGACAGGGGGCGCAGGCGGCTACACCTTC,CASSLTGGAGGYTF
TRBV18,TRBJ2-3,-,few,TGTGCCAGCTCACCCCCGGGGTCTACAGATACGCAGTATTTT,CASSPPGSTDTQYF
TRBV3-1/TRBV3-2,TRBJ2-7,TRBD2,-,TGTGCCAGCAGCCAAGCCTCGTGGGGTAGCGGGGTCTACGAGCAGTACTTC,CASSQASWGSGVYEQYF
TRBV5-1,TRBJ2-2,-,-,TGCGCCAGCAGCTTGTCTGTTAGGGGGACCACCGGGGAGCTGTTTTTT,CASSLSVRGTTGELFF
TRBV7-8,TRBJ2-3,TRBD2,-,TGTGCCAGCAGCTTAGGAGGTAGCGGGGTTGGAGATACGCAGTATTTT,CASSLGGSGVGDTQYF
TRBV6-5,TRBJ1-1,TRBD1,-,TGTGCCAGCAGATACGGACAGGGTATAGGGACTGAAGCTTTCTTT,CASRYGQGIGTEAFF
TRBV6-5,TRBJ2-3,TRBD2,-,TGTGCCAGCATCTGGGGGGGGGACACAGATACGCAGTATTTT,CASIWGGDTDTQYF
TRBV7-2,TRBJ2-3,TRBD2,-,TGTGCCAGCAGCTTAAGGGCGGGAGGGGGATCAGATACGCAGTATTTT,CASSLRAGGGSDTQYF
TRBV15,TRBJ1-4,TRBD1,-,TGTGCCACCAGCAGAGACAGGGGGGCAACTAATGAAAAACTGTTTTTT,CATSRDRGATNEKLFF
TRBV19,TRBJ1-5,-,-,TGTGCCAGTAGTATAGATCGGGGGGGCAATCAGCCCCAGCATTTT,CASSIDRGGNQPQHF
TRBV6-6,TRBJ1-1,-,-,TGTGCCAGCAGTTATGGGGCCAGGGTGGTCACTGAAGCTTTCTTT,CASSYGARVVTEAFF
TRBV2,TRBJ1-1,TRBD1,-,TGTGCCAGCAGTACAGGGGGCCCGAACACTGAAGCTTTCTTT,CASSTGGPNTEAFF
TRBV30,TRBJ2-1,TRBD2,many,TGTGCCTGGAGTGTAGGGGCTAGCGGGAGTGTCTCCTACAATGAGCAGTTCTTC,CAWSVGASGSVSYNEQFF
TRBV28,TRBJ1-4,TRBD1,few,TGTGCCAGCAGTTCAAGACAGGGGTCTAATGAAAAACTGTTTTTT,CASSSRQGSNEKLFF
TRBV5-6,TRBJ1-6,-,-,TGTGCCAGCAGCAAAGTGTCGGGGAATTCACCCCTCCACTTT,CASSKVSGNSPLHF
TRBV11-2,TRBJ2-7,TRBD1,-,TGTGCCAGCAGGAAGACAGGGGAGTACGAGCAGTACTTC,CASRKTGEYEQYF
TRBV7-2,TRBJ2-7,-,-,TGTGCCAGCAGCCCGAATAGCGGACTTGTCTACGAGCAGTACTTC,CASSPNSGLVYEQYF
TRBV19,TRBJ1-1,-,-,TGTGCCAGTAGTATAGATCAGGGTGGCGACACTGAAGCTTTCTTT,CASSIDQGGDTEAFF
TRBV19,TRBJ1-2,TRBD1,-,TGTGCCAGTAGCCGTTCGACAGGGAACTATGGCTACACCTTC,CASSRSTGNYGYTF
TRBV11-2,TRBJ2-1,TRBD2,-,TGTGCCAGCAGCTCCGCCGGACTAGCGGGAGTTGGAGTTCTGTTCTTC,CASSSAGLAGVGVLFF
TRBV5-1,TRBJ1-2,TRBD1,-,TGCGCCAGCAGCGCGGACAGGGGAGACTATGGCTACACCTTC,CASSADRGDYGYTF
TRBV14,TRBJ1-1,TRBD1,-,TGTGCCAGCAACACAGGGGAGCACACTGAAGCTTTCTTT,CASNTGEHTEAFF
TRBV11-3,TRBJ2-7,-,-,TGTGCCAGCAGCTTCGTCTCCTCCTACGAGCAGTACTTC,CASSFVSSYEQYF
TRBV28,TRBJ1-4,TRBD1,-,TGTGCCAGCAGTTTGAACCTCCTTCAGGGGGCAGGTGAAAAACTGTTTTTT,CASSLNLLQGAGEKLFF
TRBV6-5,TRBJ2-6,-,few,TGTGCCAGCGCGGAGAAAGCTGGGGCCAACGTCCTGACTTTC,CASAEKAGANVLTF
TRBV28,TRBJ2-3,TRBD1,-,TGTGCCCTCGGGACAGGTACTAGCACAGATACGCAGTATTTT,CALGTGTSTDTQYF
TRBV5-1,TRBJ2-2,-,-,TGCGCCAGCAGCTTCGGGGCGAACACCGGGGAGCTGTTTTTT,CASSFGANTGELFF
TRBV30,TRBJ2-1,-,-,TGTGCCTGGGCTCCTTTCGTGGCCGACGGGGAGCAGTTCTTC,CAWAPFVADGEQFF
TRBV13,TRBJ2-3,TRBD1,few,TGTGCCAGCAGCTTCGGGACAGGGACCACAGATACGCAGTATTTT,CASSFGTGTTDTQYF
TRBV7-2,TRBJ1-1,-,-,TGTGCCAGCAGCTTAGGGGGCAGGATGAACACTGAAGCTTTCTTT,CASSLGGRMNTEAFF
TRBV6-5,TRBJ2-3,TRBD2,few,TGTGCCAGTAAACTAGCGTTAGATACGCAGTATTTT,CASKLALDTQYF
TRBV2,TRBJ1-3,-,-,TGTGCCAGCAGTGACGAAGAAGGGGGATCTGGAAACACCATATATTTT,CASSDEEGGSGNTIYF
TRBV4-3,TRBJ2-4,TRBD2,-,TGCGCCAGCAGCCAAGTAGCGGGAGCCAAAAACATTCAGTACTTC,CASSQVAGAKNIQYF
TRBV9,TRBJ2-3,TRBD2,-,TGTGCCAGCAGCGTAGTAGTAGCGGGAGCAGATACGCAGTATTTT,CASSVVVAGADTQYF
TRBV2,TRBJ1-1,TRBD1,few,TGTGCCAGCAGTGATGGACAGGGGGGGACTGAAGCTTTCTTT,CASSDGQGGTEAFF
TRBV4-1,TRBJ1-1,-,-,TGCGCCAGCAGCCCGAGTCTGGGGGCAGTCACTGAAGCTTTCTTT,CASSPSLGAVTEAFF
TRBV7-6,TRBJ2-1,TRBD2,-,TGTGCCAGCAGCCCGGGACTAGCGATGAATGAGCAGTTCTTC,CASSPGLAMNEQFF
TRBV30,TRBJ1-4,TRBD1,-,TGTGCCTGGAGTGTGCAGGGGGCAGGTGAAAAACTGTTTTTT,CAWSVQGAGEKLFF
TRBV7-6,TRBJ2-2,TRBD1,once,TGTGCCAGCAGCTTAGTGATGGTTACAGGGGCGGGGAACACCGGGGAGCTGTTTTTT,CASSLVMVTGAGNTGELFF
TRBV18,TRBJ2-1,-,few,TGTGCCAGCTCACCACGGGAGTCCTACAATGAGCAGTTCTTC,CASSPRESYNEQFF
TRBV5-1,TRBJ2-3,TRBD2,-,TGCGCCAGCAGCTTGGGGACTAGCGGGAGCGCTAGCACAGATACGCAGTATTTT,CASSLGTSGSASTDTQYF
TRBV19,TRBJ1-1,-,once,TGTGCCAGTAGAGACGGCGGGCCCTCGGCCCAATTGAACACTGAAGCTTTCTTT,CASRDGGPSAQLNTEAFF
TRBV4-1,TRBJ2-1,TRBD2,few,TGCGCCAGCAGCCCCGCAAACCTGATAGCGGGGGGGTACAATGAGCAGTTCTTC,CASSPANLIAGGYNEQFF
TRBV7-2,TRBJ2-7,-,-,TGTGCCAGCAGCTTTAGGGGCATCCACGAGCAGTACTTC,CASSFRGIHEQYF
TRBV4-1,TRBJ1-2,TRBD1,few,TGCGCCAGCAGCCCAGGACAGGGGGTCGGGGATGGCTACACCTTC,CASSPGQGVGDGYTF
TRBV19,TRBJ2-1,-,-,TGTGCCAGTAGTAACCAGGGGTTCGTAGGCTCCTACAATGAGCAGTTCTTC,CASSNQGFVGSYNEQFF
TRBV18,TRBJ2-7,TRBD2,-,TGTGCCAGCTCAACGGGACTAGCGGGGAGTTCCTACGAGCAGTACTTC,CASSTGLAGSSYEQYF
TRBV19,TRBJ2-5,TRBD2,-,TGTGCCAGTAGTATCACTAGCGGGGCCCAAGAGACCCAGTACTTC,CASSITSGAQETQYF
TRBV5-8,TRBJ2-1,TRBD2,-,TGTGCCAGCAAGCGGGGAGCGTGGGACCCCAATGAGCAGTTCTTC,CASKRGAWDPNEQFF
TRBV6-5,TRBJ1-2,-,-,TGTGCCAGCAGTAGACAGGAAGCTAACTATGGCTACACCTTC,CASSRQEANYGYTF
TRBV10-3,TRBJ2-2,-,-,TGTGCCATCAGTACTTCCCGACAAGTGAACACCGGGGAGCTGTTTTTT,CAISTSRQVNTGELFF